The 21 T cell receptor beta chains given below trace back to one sample, sequenced in a study of CD4 T cells in relation to SARS-CoV-2 and coronaviruses. Libraries were prepared by immunoSEQ multiplex PCR; TCRdb keeps only in-frame clonotypes and omits some of them. The profile shows over 15,000 clones, 70% to 80% of them singletons. Unexposed donor CD4+ T cells date from about 2011-2018, before the COVID-19 pandemic. CD4+ T cells were isolated from the cells after 10 days of culture. No antigens are known for them. The specimen was CD4+ T cells from PBMCs, cultured in vitro. These receptors all come from a human donor in good health.

The rearrangement links TRBV7-9 to TRBJ2-1; 7 bases fit TRBD2. Trimming cost V 5 bases and J 2 bases; bases outside gene matches: 12. The CDR3 has 17 amino acids. Per the germline V gene, CDR1 is SEHNR and CDR2 is FQNEAQ (reference sequence). The CDR3 DNA reads TGTGCCAGCAGCCCCCGTCTGCGGGAGACCCCCTACAATGAGCAGTTCTTC. Residues: CASSPRLRETPYNEQFF.

The J gene is TRBJ1-3, the V gene TRBV30; a possible D gene is TRBD1 (6 bases). Germline V CDR1 and CDR2: GTSNPN, SVGIG (reference sequence). The CDR3 extends over 15 amino acids. Trimming stripped 5 bases from V and 0 bases from J, with 14 bases between. CDR3 protein: CAWVQGFHSGNTIYF. The CDR3 bases are TGTGCCTGGGTACAGGGCTTTCACTCTGGAAACACCATATATTTT.

The chain has TRBV3-1 (or the pseudogene TRBV3-2) and TRBJ1-2; D is possibly TRBD1 (6 bases). CDR3 length: 15 amino acids. Trimming removed 0 bases at V and 8 bases at J, with 16 bases between. Per the germline V gene, CDR1 is LGHDT and CDR2 is YNNKEL (reference sequence). The CDR3 loop reads CASSQDSGAVRGYTF. CDR3 nucleotides: TGTGCCAGCAGCCAAGATTCAGGGGCAGTTAGGGGCTACACCTTC.

This CDR3 is CASSITGTSSEQFF. The DNA of the CDR3 is TGTGCCAGCAGCATAACCGGGACTAGCTCTGAGCAGTTCTTC. The chain combines TRBV5-5 with TRBJ2-1, with 9 positions matching TRBD2. The CDR3 is 14 residues long. V shed 4 bases, J shed 9 bases, and the junction held 8 bases outside the gene matches. Germline values: CDR1 SGHKS, CDR2 YYEKEE (reference sequence).

The J gene is TRBJ2-3, the V gene TRBV6-1; D not certain. The germline V gene has CDR1 MNHNS and CDR2 SASEGT. Trimming removed 3 bases from V and 0 bases from J, with 10 bases in between. There are 15 residues in the CDR3. CDR3 DNA: TGTGCCAGCAGTGATAGGGCCTCTAGCACAGATACGCAGTATTTT. This encodes CASSDRASSTDTQYF.

The genes are TRBV5-1 and TRBJ2-5, with 7 nucleotides matching TRBD2. The junction had 6 bases not matched to a gene; V was cut back by 2 bases and J by 5 bases. Germline values: CDR1 SGHRS, CDR2 YFSETQ. CDR3 length: 14 amino acids. This CDR3 is CASSLAGPEETQYF. DNA for the CDR3: TGCGCCAGCAGCTTAGCGGGACCGGAGGAGACCCAGTACTTC.

This chain joins TRBV5-4 and TRBJ2-1; a possible D gene is TRBD1 (6 bases). CDR1 is SGHNT and CDR2 is YYREEE in the germline V gene (reference sequence). The V gene lost 0 bases and the J gene lost 4 bases, with 11 bases spanning the gap. The CDR3 runs 15 residues. CDR3 in DNA: TGTGCCAGCAGCTTGGAGGACAGCAGTTACAATGAGCAGTTCTTC. Amino acids: CASSLEDSSYNEQFF.

The genes are TRBV6-5 and TRBJ1-5, with D uncertain. The CDR3 is made up of 12 amino acids. CDR1 and CDR2 (germline): MNHEY, SVGAGI. The germline V and J ends were trimmed by 6 bases and 3 bases, with 6 bases remaining between them. CDR3 sequence: CASSLTNQPQHF. DNA of the CDR3: TGTGCCAGCAGCCTAACCAATCAGCCCCAGCATTTT.

J is TRBJ2-5 and V is TRBV18; TRBD1 is a possible D gene (6 bases). V lost 3 bases to trimming and J lost 2 bases, with 10 bases between them. This CDR3 contains 14 residues. Germline assignment: CDR1 KGHSH and CDR2 LQKENI. CDR3 bases: TGTGCCAGCTCACCTCCCGGACAGCAAGAGACCCAGTACTTC. It is translated as CASSPPGQQETQYF.

This CDR3 is CASSLKAGIQETQYF. The DNA for the CDR3 is TGTGCCAGCAGCTTGAAGGCAGGGATTCAAGAGACCCAGTACTTC. The chain uses TRBV7-8 and TRBJ2-5, with D tentatively TRBD1 (5 bases). In germline, CDR1 is SGHVS, CDR2 FQNEAQ. The CDR3 is 15 amino acids. Trimming removed 3 bases at V and 2 bases at J, with 13 bases between.

The CDR3 region has the DNA TGTGCCAGCAGTCCAGGGTATGGAAATGAGCAGTTCTTC. Amino acids: CASSPGYGNEQFF. The J gene is TRBJ2-1, the V gene TRBV25-1, with D perhaps TRBD1 (5 bases). The CDR3 runs 13 residues. Trimming cost V 5 bases and J 7 bases, with 12 bases left between them. Germline V CDR1 and CDR2: MGHDK, SYGVNS.

The chain joins TRBV2 to TRBJ2-5; TRBD2 aligns across 12 bases. There are 17 residues in the CDR3. CDR1 and CDR2 (germline): SNHLY, FYNNEI. V shed 6 bases, J shed 5 bases, and the junction held 13 bases outside the gene matches. The CDR3 spells CASSQRVLAGGSETQYF. DNA of the CDR3: TGTGCCAGCAGCCAAAGGGTACTAGCGGGAGGCTCCGAGACCCAGTACTTC.

This CDR3 reads CASSPAGQNIGQPQHF. The CDR3, as DNA: TGTGCCAGCAGCCCGGCCGGGCAAAACATCGGGCAGCCCCAGCATTTT. This chain uses TRBV5-5 with TRBJ1-5; D call uncertain. This CDR3 comprises 16 residues. CDR1 is SGHKS and CDR2 is YYEKEE in the germline V gene (reference sequence). The ends were cut back, 4 bases at V and 7 bases at J, with 21 bases in the middle. The whole variable domain, filled in from reference TRBV5-5 and TRBJ1-5, reads DAGVTQSPTHLIKTRGQQVTLRCSPISGHKSVSWYQQVLGQGPQFIFQYYEKEERGRGNFPDRFSARQFPNYSSELNVNALLLGDSALYLCASSPAGQNIGQPQHFGDGTRLSIL.

V and J are TRBV5-1 and TRBJ2-5; D uncertain. The CDR3 length is 12 residues. Per germline, CDR1 SGHRS and CDR2 YFSETQ. Trimming removed 1 base at V and 5 bases at J, with 6 bases between. Here the CDR3 reads CASSLLTETQYF. In nucleotides, the CDR3 is TGCGCCAGCAGCTTGTTAACCGAGACCCAGTACTTC.

This rearrangement joins TRBV5-6 to TRBJ2-7; D is unresolved. CDR3 length: 14 amino acids. V shed 0 bases and J shed 0 bases, with 7 bases lying between them. Germline V gene sequence: CDR1 SGHDT, CDR2 YYEEEE. DNA for the CDR3: TGTGCCAGCAGCTTGGTGCGAGGCTCCTACGAGCAGTACTTC. As protein: CASSLVRGSYEQYF.

This clone was recorded a few times. This rearrangement joins TRBV2 to TRBJ2-7; a weak D match, TRBD2 (5 bases). The CDR3 has 12 residues. Trimming cost V 6 bases and J 3 bases, with 9 bases left between them. Germline V CDR1 and CDR2: SNHLY, FYNNEI. CDR3 sequence: CASREAVYEQYF. The CDR3 DNA is TGTGCCAGCAGGGAGGCAGTCTACGAGCAGTACTTC.

The chain recombines TRBV6-5 with TRBJ1-1; 10 bases are shared with TRBD1. Germline assignment: CDR1 MNHEY and CDR2 SVGAGI. The length of the CDR3 is 15 residues. Germline trimming cut 6 bases from V and 3 bases from J; bases unmatched to any gene: 7. CDR3 DNA: TGTGCCAGCAGCGACCGGGGACAGGGGTACACTGAAGCTTTCTTT. It specifies CASSDRGQGYTEAFF.

The table lists this clone with a count of one. V usage is TRBV5-5 and J usage is TRBJ2-2, with a possible D match to TRBD1 (5 bases). Per germline, CDR1 SGHKS and CDR2 YYEKEE (reference sequence). This CDR3 region has 14 residues. V lost 4 bases to trimming and J lost 7 bases, with 14 bases between them. CDR3 sequence: CASSMQGGLGELFF. The CDR3 nucleotides read TGTGCCAGCAGCATGCAGGGCGGCCTCGGGGAGCTGTTTTTT.

A note on this clone: Other nucleotide sequences in the sample specify the same CDR3. J is TRBJ2-4 and V is TRBV12-3 or TRBV12-4; D tentatively fits TRBD1 or TRBD2 (5 bases each). The CDR3 extends over 13 amino acids. Trimming removed 3 bases at V and 4 bases at J, with 7 bases between. CDR3 sequence reads: CASSFGGKNIQYF. The CDR3 coding sequence is TGTGCCAGCAGTTTTGGGGGAAAAAACATTCAGTACTTC.

V and J are TRBV6-5 and TRBJ1-3; the match to TRBD1 covers 7 bases. This CDR3 has 15 residues. In germline, CDR1 is MNHEY, CDR2 SVGAGI. After removal of 6 bases from V and 1 base from J, the junction contained 6 bases not matched to a gene. Here the CDR3 DNA reads TGTGCCAGCAGAGACAGGGAGAGGTCTGGAAACACCATATATTTT. This sequence encodes CASRDRERSGNTIYF.

V and J are TRBV7-3 and TRBJ2-2; a possible D gene is TRBD2 (6 bases). Looked up from germline, CDR1 is SGHTA and CDR2 is FQGTGA. CDR3 length: 15 amino acids. Between the trimmed V and J ends, which lost 5 bases and 5 bases, there was a span of 15 bases. The CDR3 sequence is CASSPMGGRTGELFF. CDR3 DNA sequence: TGTGCCAGCAGCCCGATGGGGGGTAGGACCGGGGAGCTGTTTTTT.